This T cell receptor beta chain is drawn from a study of blood T cell repertoires in COVID-19. The wider study: The United States, Italy and Spain provided the acute and convalescent COVID-19 samples.

In the authors' methods: The authors estimated nucleated cell counts from reference gene primer amplification. The table came from immunoSEQ multiplex PCR; TCRdb's copy has only in-frame clones and leaves some out. V, J and clone size are those of that table, while D and trimming were read from the DNA. Of 180,000 or so clones in the sample, 70% to 90% were seen once. This CDR3 is 13 amino acids long. The germline CDR1 and CDR2 sequences are SGHVS and FNYEAQ. Germline trimming cut 5 bases from V and 6 bases from J; bases unmatched to any gene: 5. This receptor was taken from a woman of 80 years or more with acute or convalescent COVID-19. Sequencing input: peripheral blood. The chain has TRBV7-6 and TRBJ1-2; 8 bases fit TRBD1. CDR3 coding DNA: TGTGCCAGCAGCCGAATGACAGGGGATGGCTACACCTTC. Its translation is CASSRMTGDGYTF.